A selection of T cell receptor beta chains follows, all from one sample in a study of blood T cell repertoires in COVID-19. This table comes from immunoSEQ multiplex PCR, and its TCRdb copy is limited to in-frame clones, with some not included. The repertoire holds more than 85,000 clones, with over 75% as singletons. Sequenced material: peripheral blood. Receptors originate from a woman of 80 years or more with active or convalescent COVID-19. Both conserved end residues are part of each CDR3. The order of the fields is clone size, D gene, V gene, J gene, CDR3 protein, CDR3 DNA. The D gene is left open where the match is weak. Some rows have no size entry. The others give once, few or many, or a class for an expanded clone.

abundance: once
d_gene: NA
v_gene: TRBV28
j_gene: TRBJ2-3
CDR3aa: CASSPQSTDTQYF
CDR3nt: TGTGCCAGCAGCCCTCAGAGCACAGATACGCAGTATTTT

abundance: NA
d_gene: TRBD1
v_gene: TRBV5-1
j_gene: TRBJ2-7
CDR3aa: CASSLDRGRLAGAGEQYF
CDR3nt: TGCGCCAGCAGCTTGGACAGGGGGCGACTGGCGGGAGCGGGGGAGCAGTACTTC

abundance: NA
d_gene: TRBD1
v_gene: TRBV10-3
j_gene: TRBJ1-2
CDR3aa: CAKSRDRGGDGYTF
CDR3nt: TGTGCCAAGTCCCGGGACAGGGGAGGCGACGGCTACACCTTC

abundance: NA
d_gene: NA
v_gene: TRBV19
j_gene: TRBJ2-7
CDR3aa: CASSPRGFYEQYF
CDR3nt: TGTGCCAGTAGTCCCAGGGGTTTCTACGAGCAGTACTTC

abundance: NA
d_gene: TRBD1
v_gene: TRBV28
j_gene: TRBJ1-6
CDR3aa: CASSPWTGDSYNSPLHF
CDR3nt: TGTGCCAGCAGTCCCTGGACAGGGGACTCCTATAATTCACCCCTCCACTTT

abundance: few
d_gene: TRBD2
v_gene: TRBV10-2
j_gene: TRBJ2-2
CDR3aa: CASQMTSGALGGELFF
CDR3nt: TGCGCCAGCCAAATGACTAGCGGGGCCTTGGGCGGGGAGCTGTTTTTT

abundance: NA
d_gene: NA
v_gene: TRBV20-1
j_gene: TRBJ1-1
CDR3aa: CSASLYRVNTEAFF
CDR3nt: TGCAGTGCTAGTTTATACAGGGTGAACACTGAAGCTTTCTTT

abundance: few
d_gene: NA
v_gene: TRBV6-5
j_gene: TRBJ1-5
CDR3aa: CASNGQRYQPQHF
CDR3nt: TGTGCCAGCAACGGACAAAGGTATCAGCCCCAGCATTTT

abundance: NA
d_gene: NA
v_gene: TRBV28
j_gene: TRBJ1-1
CDR3aa: CASRQQNTEAFF
CDR3nt: TGTGCCAGCAGACAGCAGAACACTGAAGCTTTCTTT

abundance: NA
d_gene: NA
v_gene: TRBV5-8
j_gene: TRBJ2-6
CDR3aa: CASSLSGSTGANVLTF
CDR3nt: TGTGCCAGCAGCTTATCCGGGTCTACTGGGGCCAACGTCCTGACTTTC

abundance: NA
d_gene: TRBD2
v_gene: TRBV5-6
j_gene: TRBJ2-1
CDR3aa: CASSPLNLAGAYNEQFF
CDR3nt: TGTGCCAGCAGCCCACTTAATTTAGCGGGGGCTTACAATGAGCAGTTCTTC

abundance: NA
d_gene: NA
v_gene: TRBV28
j_gene: TRBJ2-4
CDR3aa: CASSPPGVPGPGKNIQYF
CDR3nt: TGTGCCAGCAGCCCCCCGGGGGTTCCGGGGCCCGGCAAAAACATTCAGTACTTC